The 8 T cell receptor beta chains below all came from one sample that was sequenced in a study of shared clonotypes between healthy human individuals. Method: immunoSEQ multiplex PCR; TCRdb's copy keeps in-frame clones and lacks some. Altogether roughly 1.4 million clones are present, approximately 98.5% being singletons, with the ten largest covering about 0.35%. Sequenced sample: naive CD4+ T cells sorted from blood. Subset in this sample: CD45RA+ positively selected. The receptors shown here come from a man aged 25-45 years in good health.

This clone was picked up one time. This sample includes further DNA sequences coding for the same CDR3. The chain couples TRBV7-2 to TRBJ2-7, with TRBD1 matching over 7 bases. Germline lookup yields CDR1 SGHTA and CDR2 FQGNSA. CDR3 length: 14 amino acids. Trimming took 5 bases from V and 4 from J; bases not matched to a gene: 8. CDR3 sequence reads: CASSPSRDSYEQYF. In DNA, the CDR3 is TGTGCCAGCAGCCCCTCCCGGGACAGTTACGAGCAGTACTTC. The whole variable domain, remainder taken from reference TRBV7-2 and TRBJ2-7, is GAGVSQSPSNKVTEKGKDVELRCDPISGHTALYWYRQSLGQGLEFLIYFQGNSAPDKSGLPSDRFSAERTGGSVSTLTIQRTQQEDSAVYLCASSPSRDSYEQYFGPGTRLTVT.

This clone was picked up one time. This rearrangement joins TRBV27 to TRBJ2-7; D is unresolved. CDR1 and CDR2 from the germline V gene are MNHEY and SMNVEV (reference sequence). The CDR3 totals 15 residues. Trimming removed 5 bases from V and 2 bases from J, with 16 bases in between. CDR3 DNA: TGTGCCAGCAGTCCCTTGCCCCCGATGACCTACGAGCAGTACTTC. Its protein is CASSPLPPMTYEQYF.

Details on this clone: The sample has other DNA sequences that encode this CDR3 too. The rearrangement joins TRBV12-5 to TRBJ1-1, with D uncertain. The CDR3 length is 13 residues. Germline loops: CDR1 LGHNT, CDR2 FRNRAP. Deletions cut 3 bases from V and 2 bases from J, with 7 bases between. CDR3 sequence reads: CASGLSGNTEAFF. The DNA for the CDR3 is TGTGCTAGTGGTTTATCAGGAAACACTGAAGCTTTCTTT. The whole variable domain, filled in from reference TRBV12-5 and TRBJ1-1, reads DARVTQTPRHKVTEMGQEVTMRCQPILGHNTVFWYRQTMMQGLELLAYFRNRAPLDDSGMPKDRFSAEMPDATLATLKIQPSEPRDSAVYFCASGLSGNTEAFFGQGTRLTVV.

This CDR3 is CASSERQVVSTDTQYF. The CDR3 region has the DNA TGTGCCAGCAGTGAACGGCAGGTAGTGAGCACAGATACGCAGTATTTT. The rearrangement joins TRBV6-1 to TRBJ2-3; no clear D gene. The V gene lost 2 bases and the J gene lost 0 bases, with 12 bases spanning the gap. The CDR3 totals 16 residues. The germline CDR1 and CDR2 sequences are MNHNS and SASEGT.

V and J are TRBV7-2 and TRBJ2-1; the match to TRBD2 covers 8 bases. Germline CDR1 and CDR2: SGHTA and FQGNSA. This CDR3 comprises 13 residues. With V trimmed by 8 bases and J by 9 bases, 9 bases remained unmatched. CDR3 coding DNA: TGTGCCAGCGGGACTAGGGCCCCAAGTGAGCAGTTCTTC. Its translation is CASGTRAPSEQFF.

The chain carries TRBV19 and TRBJ2-3, with a tentative D call TRBD2 (6 bases). V dropped 3 bases and J dropped 6 bases, with 16 bases sitting between them. This CDR3 comprises 15 residues. Looked up from germline, CDR1 is LNHDA and CDR2 is SQIVND (reference sequence). The CDR3 region has the DNA TGTGCCAGTAGTATTTCGGTGTTTGGGGGGGATACGCAGTATTTT. It codes for CASSISVFGGDTQYF.

The chain links TRBV2 to TRBJ1-5; D not certain. This CDR3 contains 16 residues. CDR1 is SNHLY, CDR2 FYNNEI, per germline. Trimming removed 1 base from V and 5 bases from J, with 15 bases in between. DNA of the CDR3: TGTGCCAGCAGTGAAGGTGGCAGAAGGCCGCATCAGCCCCAGCATTTT. Its translation: CASSEGGRRPHQPQHF. Full variable domain (rest looked up from reference TRBV2 and TRBJ1-5): EPEVTQTPSHQVTQMGQEVILRCVPISNHLYFYWYRQILGQKVEFLVSFYNNEISEKSEIFDDQFSVERPDGSNFTLKIRSTKLEDSAMYFCASSEGGRRPHQPQHFGDGTRLSIL.

V usage is TRBV2 and J usage is TRBJ2-7, with D hard to call. CDR3 size: 14 residues. Germline V CDR1 and CDR2: SNHLY, FYNNEI. V gave up 3 bases and J gave up 2 bases, with 11 bases separating them. CDR3 sequence (DNA): TGTGCCAGCAGTGACTCTTTTGACACCTACGAGCAGTACTTC. It codes for CASSDSFDTYEQYF.